This is a list of T cell receptor beta chains from one sample in a study of shared clonotypes between healthy human individuals. Measured with immunoSEQ multiplex PCR; TCRdb has only the in-frame clones, and not every one. The sample lists 2 million to 2.5 million clones, 93% occurring once. Sequenced material: naive CD8+ T cells from PBMCs. The source of these receptors is a young man in good health. Some clones in this sample may be carry-over from other donors' samples. Both conserved end residues are part of each CDR3. The D gene is left open where the match is weak. Size is omitted from some rows. Given values are once, few, many or a class for expanded clones.

d_gene	abundance	v_gene	j_gene	CDR3aa	CDR3nt
.	once	TRBV5-6	TRBJ2-5	CASSLARTVGTSGETQYF	TGTGCCAGCAGCTTGGCCCGGACAGTGGGGACGTCGGGAGAGACCCAGTACTTC
TRBD1	.	TRBV5-1	TRBJ2-7	CASSEARTGGSYEQYF	TGCGCCAGCAGCGAGGCCAGGACAGGGGGCTCCTACGAGCAGTACTTC
.	.	TRBV27	TRBJ1-4	CASSLRVGHNEKLFF	TGTGCCAGCAGTTTACGGGTGGGTCATAATGAAAAACTGTTTTTT
.	few	TRBV7-2	TRBJ1-5	CASSPPQESPSNQPQHF	TGTGCCAGCAGCCCCCCCCAAGAATCCCCTAGCAATCAGCCCCAGCATTTT
TRBD2	.	TRBV27	TRBJ2-1	CARREVAGGNEQFF	TGTGCCAGGCGGGAGGTAGCGGGGGGCAATGAGCAGTTCTTC
.	.	TRBV7-8	TRBJ1-1	CASSLPFPGHPEAFF	TGTGCCAGCAGCTTACCCTTCCCGGGACACCCTGAAGCTTTCTTT
TRBD1	.	TRBV29-1	TRBJ2-7	CSVLKTGMYEQYF	TGCAGCGTATTAAAGACAGGGATGTACGAGCAGTACTTC
.	.	TRBV6-5	TRBJ2-7	CASSPHGSYEQYF	TGTGCCAGCAGTCCCCACGGCTCCTACGAGCAGTACTTC
.	.	TRBV13	TRBJ2-7	CASSLTGHAEQYF	TGTGCCAGCAGCTTAACCGGACACGCCGAGCAGTACTTC
TRBD1	.	TRBV30	TRBJ1-2	CATGQGAAGGYTF	TGTGCCACCGGACAGGGGGCTGCCGGGGGCTACACCTTC
TRBD1	.	TRBV27	TRBJ2-7	CASSLSGTGNYEQYF	TGTGCCAGCAGTTTATCGGGGACAGGGAACTACGAGCAGTACTTC
TRBD2	.	TRBV6-5	TRBJ2-1	CASSYSREGNEQFF	TGTGCCAGCAGTTACTCCCGGGAGGGCAATGAGCAGTTCTTC
.	.	TRBV9	TRBJ2-7	CASSVSYGNYEQYF	TGTGCCAGCAGCGTATCTTACGGAAACTACGAGCAGTACTTC
TRBD1	.	TRBV28	TRBJ2-1	CASSFRDRAYNEQFF	TGTGCCAGCAGTTTCCGGGACAGAGCCTACAATGAGCAGTTCTTC
.	.	TRBV19	TRBJ1-1	CASSMGVHTEAFF	TGTGCCAGTAGTATGGGGGTCCACACTGAAGCTTTCTTT
.	.	TRBV18	TRBJ2-1	CASSPIDSPYNEQFF	TGTGCCAGCTCACCTATAGACTCCCCCTACAATGAGCAGTTCTTC
.	.	TRBV5-4	TRBJ2-2	CASSFPARDTGELFF	TGTGCCAGCAGCTTCCCGGCCCGGGACACCGGGGAGCTGTTTTTT
.	.	TRBV19	TRBJ1-1	CASTTGLTEAFF	TGTGCCAGTACCACAGGGCTCACTGAAGCTTTCTTT
TRBD2	.	TRBV27	TRBJ2-7	CASSYRLAGGFEQYF	TGTGCCAGCAGTTACAGACTAGCGGGCGGGTTCGAGCAGTACTTC
TRBD1	.	TRBV5-6	TRBJ2-1	CASSRLQGANEQFF	TGTGCCAGCAGCCGCCTTCAGGGGGCCAATGAGCAGTTCTTC
TRBD1	.	TRBV19	TRBJ2-3	CASSMRDRVTDTQYF	TGTGCCAGTAGTATGAGGGACAGGGTGACAGATACGCAGTATTTT
TRBD2	.	TRBV7-9	TRBJ2-7	CASSAGLAGVTYEQYF	TGTGCCAGCAGCGCCGGACTAGCGGGTGTCACCTACGAGCAGTACTTC
.	.	TRBV7-2	TRBJ2-1	CASSPWSEADKNEQFF	TGTGCCAGCAGCCCGTGGAGTGAAGCGGACAAAAATGAGCAGTTCTTC
.	.	TRBV7-4	TRBJ2-7	CASSQISGPCEQYF	TGTGCCAGCAGCCAGATTAGCGGCCCATGCGAGCAGTACTTC
.	.	TRBV11-1	TRBJ2-3	CASSEMGGSTDTQYF	TGTGCCAGCAGCGAGATGGGCGGGAGCACAGATACGCAGTATTTT
.	.	TRBV27	TRBJ1-1	CASRQTGGGTEAFF	TGTGCCAGCAGACAGACAGGCGGGGGCACTGAAGCTTTCTTT